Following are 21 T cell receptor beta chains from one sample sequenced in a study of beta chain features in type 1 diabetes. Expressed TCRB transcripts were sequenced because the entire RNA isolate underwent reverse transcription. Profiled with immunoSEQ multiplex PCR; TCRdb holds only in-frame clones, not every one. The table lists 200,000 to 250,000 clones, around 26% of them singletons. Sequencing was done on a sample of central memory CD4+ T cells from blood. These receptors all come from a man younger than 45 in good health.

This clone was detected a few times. The CDR3 reads CSGGTGVPYEQYF. CDR3 nucleotides: TGCAGCGGTGGGACAGGGGTACCCTACGAGCAGTACTTC. The chain is built from TRBV29-1 and TRBJ2-7; 10 bases align to TRBD1. This CDR3 contains 13 residues. J was trimmed by 2 bases and V by 7 bases; bases with no gene match: 5. Germline CDR1 and CDR2: SQVTM and ANQGSEA.

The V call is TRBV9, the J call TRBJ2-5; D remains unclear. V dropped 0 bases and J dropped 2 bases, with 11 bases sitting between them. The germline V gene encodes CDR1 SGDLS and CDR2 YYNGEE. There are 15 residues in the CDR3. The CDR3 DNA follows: TGTGCCAGCAGCGTAGCCCAAGGCAAGCAAGAGACCCAGTACTTC. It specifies CASSVAQGKQETQYF.

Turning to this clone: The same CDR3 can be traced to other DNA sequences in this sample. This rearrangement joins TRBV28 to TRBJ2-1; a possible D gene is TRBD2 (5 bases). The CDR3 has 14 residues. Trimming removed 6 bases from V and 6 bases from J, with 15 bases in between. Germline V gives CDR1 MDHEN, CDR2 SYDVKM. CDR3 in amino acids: CASSLPGSRNEQFF. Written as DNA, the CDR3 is TGTGCCAGCAGCCTCCCTGGGAGTCGCAATGAGCAGTTCTTC.

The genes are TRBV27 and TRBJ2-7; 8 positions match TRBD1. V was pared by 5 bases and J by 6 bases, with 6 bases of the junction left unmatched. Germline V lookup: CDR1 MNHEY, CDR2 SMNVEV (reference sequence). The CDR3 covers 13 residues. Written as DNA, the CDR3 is TGTGCCAGCAGTCCGTGGACAGGGCGCGAGCAGTACTTC. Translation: CASSPWTGREQYF.

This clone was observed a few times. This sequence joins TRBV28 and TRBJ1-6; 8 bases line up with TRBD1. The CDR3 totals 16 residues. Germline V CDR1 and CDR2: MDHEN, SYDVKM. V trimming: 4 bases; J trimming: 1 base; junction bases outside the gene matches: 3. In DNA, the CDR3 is TGTGCCAGCAGTTCGGGGACAGGATCCTATAATTCACCCCTCCACTTT. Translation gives CASSSGTGSYNSPLHF.

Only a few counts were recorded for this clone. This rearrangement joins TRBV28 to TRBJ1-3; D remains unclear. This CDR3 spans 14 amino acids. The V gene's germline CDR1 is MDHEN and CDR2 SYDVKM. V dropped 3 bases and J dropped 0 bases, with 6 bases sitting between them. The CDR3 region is CASSLSRSGNTIYF. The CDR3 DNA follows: TGTGCCAGCAGTTTGAGCCGCTCTGGAAACACCATATATTTT.

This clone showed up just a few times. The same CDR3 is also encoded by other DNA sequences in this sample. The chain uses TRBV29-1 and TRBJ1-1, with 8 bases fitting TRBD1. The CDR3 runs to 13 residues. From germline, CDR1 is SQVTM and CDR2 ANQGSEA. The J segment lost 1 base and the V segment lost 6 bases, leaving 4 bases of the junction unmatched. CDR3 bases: TGCAGCGTCCGGACAGGGTCGAACACTGAAGCTTTCTTT. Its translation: CSVRTGSNTEAFF.

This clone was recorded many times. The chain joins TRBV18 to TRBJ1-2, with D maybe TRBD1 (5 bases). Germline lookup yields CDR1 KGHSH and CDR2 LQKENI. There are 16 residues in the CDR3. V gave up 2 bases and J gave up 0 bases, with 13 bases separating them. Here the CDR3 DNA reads TGTGCCAGCTCACCAAGACAGAAACCAGCTAACTATGGCTACACCTTC. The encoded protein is CASSPRQKPANYGYTF.

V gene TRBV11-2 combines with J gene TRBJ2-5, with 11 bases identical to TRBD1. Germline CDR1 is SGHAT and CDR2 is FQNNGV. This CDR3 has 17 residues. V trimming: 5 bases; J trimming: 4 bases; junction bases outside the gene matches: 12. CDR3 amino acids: CASSPRLGTGGRETQYF. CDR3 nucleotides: TGTGCCAGCAGCCCCCGGCTGGGGACAGGGGGGCGAGAGACCCAGTACTTC.

The CDR3 here is CASSQPISVNTQYF. Written as DNA, the CDR3 is TGCGCCAGCAGCCAACCGATTAGCGTGAATACGCAGTATTTT. The chain joins TRBV4-1 to TRBJ2-3; D may be TRBD2 (5 bases). The CDR3 contains 14 residues. Germline assignment: CDR1 MGHRA and CDR2 YSYEKL. Trimming left V 2 bases short and J 7 bases short, with 13 bases between.

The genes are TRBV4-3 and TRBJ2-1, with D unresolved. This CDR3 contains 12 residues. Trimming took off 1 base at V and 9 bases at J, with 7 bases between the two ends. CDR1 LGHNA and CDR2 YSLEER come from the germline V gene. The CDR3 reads CASSQAPGEQFF. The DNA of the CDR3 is TGCGCCAGCAGCCAAGCCCCGGGTGAGCAGTTCTTC.

The CDR3 spells CASSEDRSTGELFF. In DNA form, the CDR3 reads TGTGCCAGCAGTGAAGACAGGAGCACCGGGGAGCTGTTTTTT. This chain links TRBV2 with TRBJ2-2; a weak D match, TRBD1 (5 bases). The CDR3 length is 14 residues. Germline values: CDR1 SNHLY, CDR2 FYNNEI. V lost 1 base and J 4 bases, leaving 7 bases between the germline ends.

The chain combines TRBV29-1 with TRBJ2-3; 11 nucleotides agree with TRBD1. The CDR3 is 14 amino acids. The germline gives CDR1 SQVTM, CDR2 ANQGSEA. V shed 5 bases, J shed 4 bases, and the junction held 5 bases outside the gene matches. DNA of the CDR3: TGCAGCGTTCGGGACAGGGGGTCCGCAGATACGCAGTATTTT. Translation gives CSVRDRGSADTQYF.

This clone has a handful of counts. CDR3 coding DNA: TGTGCCAGCGTGACTAGCGGGAGAGGCACATACGAGCAGTACTTC. Its translation is CASVTSGRGTYEQYF. The gene calls are TRBV6-1 and TRBJ2-7; 12 bases are a match to TRBD2. The CDR3 runs 15 residues. Germline CDR1 is MNHNS and CDR2 is SASEGT. The J segment lost 4 bases and the V segment lost 8 bases, leaving 9 bases of the junction unmatched.

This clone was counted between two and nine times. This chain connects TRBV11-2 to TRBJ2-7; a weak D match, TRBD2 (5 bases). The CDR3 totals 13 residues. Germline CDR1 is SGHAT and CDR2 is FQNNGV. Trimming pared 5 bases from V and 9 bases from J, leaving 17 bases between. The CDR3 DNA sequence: TGTGCCAGCAGCCTAGCCCCCGAAGTTACGCAGTACTTC. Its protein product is CASSLAPEVTQYF.

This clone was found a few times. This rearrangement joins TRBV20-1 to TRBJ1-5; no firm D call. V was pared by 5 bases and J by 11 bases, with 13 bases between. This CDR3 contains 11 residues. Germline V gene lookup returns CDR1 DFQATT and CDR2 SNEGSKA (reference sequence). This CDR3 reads CSAVGGLSQHF. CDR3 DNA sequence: TGCAGTGCTGTCGGCGGCCTATCCCAGCATTTT.

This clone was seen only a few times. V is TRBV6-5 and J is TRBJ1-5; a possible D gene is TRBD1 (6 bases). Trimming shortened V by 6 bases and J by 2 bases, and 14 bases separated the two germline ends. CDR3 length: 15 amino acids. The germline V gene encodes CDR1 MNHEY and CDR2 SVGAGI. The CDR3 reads CASSPRTDRNQPQHF. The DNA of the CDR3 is TGTGCCAGCAGCCCCAGGACAGATCGCAATCAGCCCCAGCATTTT.

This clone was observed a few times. CDR3 nucleotide sequence: TGTGCCAGCTCACCAGGGACCCAAGACGATACGCAGTATTTT. This sequence encodes CASSPGTQDDTQYF. V is TRBV18 and J is TRBJ2-3; perhaps D is TRBD1 or TRBD2 (5 bases each). The germline CDR1 and CDR2 sequences are KGHSH and LQKENI. This CDR3 region has 14 residues. Trimming removed 2 bases at V and 6 bases at J, with 12 bases between.

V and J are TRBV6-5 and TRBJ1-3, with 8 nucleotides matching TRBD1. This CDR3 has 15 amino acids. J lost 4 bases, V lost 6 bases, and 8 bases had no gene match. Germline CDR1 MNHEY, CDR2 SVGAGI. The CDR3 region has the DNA TGTGCCAGCAGGCGGGGACAGGCACCGGGAAACACCATATATTTT. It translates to CASRRGQAPGNTIYF.

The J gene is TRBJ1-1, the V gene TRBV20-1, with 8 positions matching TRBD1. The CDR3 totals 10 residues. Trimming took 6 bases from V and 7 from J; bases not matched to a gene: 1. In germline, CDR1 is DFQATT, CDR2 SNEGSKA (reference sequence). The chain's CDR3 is CSAGQGEAFF. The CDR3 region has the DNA TGCAGTGCCGGACAGGGTGAAGCTTTCTTT.

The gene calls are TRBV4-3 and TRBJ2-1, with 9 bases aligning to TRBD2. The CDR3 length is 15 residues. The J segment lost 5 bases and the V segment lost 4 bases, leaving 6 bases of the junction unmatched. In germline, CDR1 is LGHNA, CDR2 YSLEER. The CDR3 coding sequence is TGCGCCAGCAGCCTGAGTCGACTAGCGGACAATGAGCAGTTCTTC. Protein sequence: CASSLSRLADNEQFF.